Presented here are 20 T cell receptor beta chains from one specimen sequenced in a study of blood T cell repertoires in COVID-19. Clones were sequenced by immunoSEQ multiplex PCR, and TCRdb holds only the in-frame ones, with some missing. There are 250,000 to 300,000 clones in the sample; roughly 91% occur only once, and more than 1.5% lies in the top ten. The sequenced sample was PBMCs or T cells enriched from blood (not recorded which). The receptors were sampled from a woman aged 60 to 75 who had recovered from COVID-19.

The genes are TRBV9 and TRBJ1-2; weak D call: TRBD1 (6 bases). Germline lookup yields CDR1 SGDLS and CDR2 YYNGEE. The CDR3 is 13 residues long. V dropped 6 bases and J dropped 8 bases, with 17 bases sitting between them. CDR3 in DNA: TGTGCCAGCACCCAAAGTTTTACAGGGGGCTACACCTTC. This codes for CASTQSFTGGYTF.

In its sample, this clone was seen once. CDR3 region: CASSLGTGAYNEQFF. The CDR3, as DNA: TGTGCCAGCAGCTTAGGTACAGGGGCCTACAATGAGCAGTTCTTC. The V and J genes are TRBV11-3 and TRBJ2-1; 7 bases are shared with TRBD1. After removal of 1 base from V and 2 bases from J, the junction contained 2 bases not matched to a gene. Germline loops: CDR1 SGHNT, CDR2 YENEEA. The CDR3 has 15 residues.

The rearrangement uses TRBV24-1 and TRBJ2-3; possible D gene TRBD2, 6 bases. This CDR3 region has 15 residues. The V end was cut by 4 bases, the J end by 0 bases, with 10 bases between. Looked up from germline, CDR1 is KGHDR and CDR2 is SFDVKD. CDR3 bases: TGTGCCACCAGTGACCGGAGGGTTAGCACAGATACGCAGTATTTT. This codes for CATSDRRVSTDTQYF.

The V call is TRBV28, the J call TRBJ1-2, with 7 bases identical to TRBD1. The CDR3 length is 15 residues. Germline V gene sequence: CDR1 MDHEN, CDR2 SYDVKM. The ends lost 5 bases at V and 4 bases at J; junction bases unmatched: 10. The chain's CDR3 is CASSLGTVSFYGYTF. The CDR3 region has the DNA TGTGCCAGCAGTCTCGGGACAGTTTCCTTCTATGGCTACACCTTC.

V and J are TRBV7-9 and TRBJ1-5; TRBD1 might be the D (5 bases). With 1 base removed from V and 7 bases from J, the gap between germline ends came to 14 bases. In germline, CDR1 is SEHNR, CDR2 FQNEAQ (reference sequence). The CDR3 is 15 amino acids. The CDR3: CASSLGRDEGQPQHF. The CDR3 DNA follows: TGTGCCAGCAGCTTAGGGAGGGACGAAGGACAGCCCCAGCATTTT.

V usage is TRBV3-1 (or the pseudogene TRBV3-2) and J usage is TRBJ2-1, with D possibly TRBD1 on 6 matching bases. The CDR3 is made up of 14 amino acids. Germline V gives CDR1 LGHDT, CDR2 YNNKEL (reference sequence). Trimming took 5 bases from V and 9 from J, leaving 17 bases between them. The chain's CDR3 is CASSLQGRNGEQFF. The CDR3 DNA sequence: TGTGCCAGCAGCTTACAGGGAAGGAACGGTGAGCAGTTCTTC.

V is TRBV11-2 and J is TRBJ1-2; 7 positions agree with TRBD1. V shed 5 bases and J 0 bases; nucleotides not matched to a gene: 6. Germline V gene lookup returns CDR1 SGHAT and CDR2 FQNNGV. The CDR3 sequence is 15 residues long. CDR3 sequence (DNA): TGTGCCAGCAGCCCCAGACAGGGACCTAACTATGGCTACACCTTC. It specifies CASSPRQGPNYGYTF.

V and J are TRBV5-4 and TRBJ2-3; 16 bases line up with TRBD2. V lost 3 bases and J lost 1; bases outside the gene matches: 5. The CDR3 totals 18 residues. Germline V lookup: CDR1 SGHNT, CDR2 YYREEE (reference sequence). The CDR3 coding sequence is TGTGCCAGCAGCTCTGGGACTAGCGGGGGGGGAGGCACAGATACGCAGTATTTT. The encoded protein is CASSSGTSGGGGTDTQYF.

This chain uses TRBV9 with TRBJ1-5; perhaps TRBD1 as D (5 bases). The CDR3 is made up of 15 amino acids. Germline CDR1 and CDR2: SGDLS and YYNGEE. V was cut by 0 bases and J by 6 bases, with 13 bases left in between. The CDR3 is CASSVGSQDFQPQHF. CDR3 bases: TGTGCCAGCAGCGTAGGTTCACAGGATTTTCAGCCCCAGCATTTT.

This chain connects TRBV5-4 to TRBJ1-6; 10 positions match TRBD1. Germline CDR1 reads SGHNT; CDR2 reads YYREEE (reference sequence). CDR3 length equals 14 residues. The V gene end was trimmed by 3 bases and the J gene end by 8 bases; junction bases not matched to a gene: 2. The CDR3 spells CASSWDRGYSPLHF. CDR3 coding DNA: TGTGCCAGCAGCTGGGACAGGGGTTATTCACCCCTCCACTTT.

The genes are TRBV28 and TRBJ1-5, with D unclear. V lost 5 bases and J lost 6, with 17 bases in between. This CDR3 has 15 residues. CDR1 and CDR2 from the germline V gene are MDHEN and SYDVKM. CDR3: CASSPRGYLSQPQHF. DNA of the CDR3: TGTGCCAGCAGTCCGAGAGGCTATCTCAGTCAGCCCCAGCATTTT.

V usage is TRBV30 and J usage is TRBJ1-2, with D possibly TRBD1 on 6 matching bases. V was pared by 0 bases and J by 8 bases, with 19 bases between. This CDR3 contains 15 residues. The germline gives CDR1 GTSNPN, CDR2 SVGIG (reference sequence). This chain's CDR3 is CAWSVAGQGFIGYTF. The CDR3 DNA is TGTGCCTGGAGTGTGGCAGGGCAGGGGTTTATCGGCTACACCTTC.

The gene calls are TRBV10-3 and TRBJ2-7; tentative D call: TRBD1 (5 bases). Trimming removed 7 bases from V and 4 bases from J, with 8 bases in between. CDR1 is ENHRY, CDR2 SYGVKD, per germline. CDR3 length: 11 amino acids. This CDR3 reads CAIMAGYEQYF. DNA for the CDR3: TGTGCCATCATGGCAGGGTACGAGCAGTACTTC.

This chain links TRBV7-6 with TRBJ2-7; 9 nucleotides align to TRBD2. CDR1 is SGHVS, CDR2 FNYEAQ, per germline. The trim removed 5 bases at V and 6 bases at J, leaving 14 bases unmatched. CDR3 length equals 16 residues. CDR3 bases: TGTGCCAGCAGCCCCTCCGTTGCGCTAGCGGGGAGCGAGCAGTACTTC. Translated, it gives CASSPSVALAGSEQYF.

The gene calls are TRBV5-1 and TRBJ2-7; D possibly corresponds to TRBD2 (5 bases). The CDR3 runs 13 residues. V was cut by 6 bases and J by 7 bases, with 17 bases left in between. CDR1 is SGHRS and CDR2 is YFSETQ in the germline V gene. This CDR3 reads CASTGGGNEEQYF. The DNA of the CDR3 is TGCGCCAGCACCGGAGGTGGGAACGAAGAGCAGTACTTC.

The rearrangement uses TRBV7-9 and TRBJ1-5, with TRBD1 matching over 7 bases. This CDR3 is built from 15 residues. V trimming: 4 bases; J trimming: 2 bases; junction bases outside the gene matches: 5. Looked up from germline, CDR1 is SEHNR and CDR2 is FQNEAQ (reference sequence). The CDR3 bases are TGTGCCAGCAGCTCAACAGGGGAGGGCAATCAGCCCCAGCATTTT. Translating gives CASSSTGEGNQPQHF.

This sequence joins TRBV29-1 and TRBJ1-2, with 9 bases fitting TRBD1. The V gene end was trimmed by 6 bases and the J gene end by 8 bases; junction bases not matched to a gene: 13. Germline V lookup: CDR1 SQVTM, CDR2 ANQGSEA. This CDR3 is 14 amino acids long. CDR3 protein: CSVGQGPRFEGYTF. Here the CDR3 DNA reads TGCAGCGTCGGACAGGGGCCCCGATTCGAGGGCTACACCTTC.

V is TRBV7-9 and J is TRBJ2-5, with 7 bases that match TRBD2. J gave up 1 base and V 4 bases, and 9 bases lay outside the gene matches. Germline loops: CDR1 SEHNR, CDR2 FQNEAQ (reference sequence). The CDR3 covers 16 residues. The CDR3 protein is CASSSEALAAQETQYF. The CDR3 DNA follows: TGTGCCAGCAGCTCGGAGGCGCTAGCGGCCCAAGAGACCCAGTACTTC.

The rearrangement uses TRBV6-5 and TRBJ1-2, with TRBD1 matching over 8 bases. Germline V gives CDR1 MNHEY, CDR2 SVGAGI. This CDR3 is built from 14 residues. V gave up 6 bases and J gave up 6 bases; unmatched junction bases: 9. CDR3 amino acids: CASSQGAQSHGYTF. The CDR3 DNA follows: TGTGCCAGCAGCCAGGGGGCTCAGAGTCATGGCTACACCTTC.

The chain joins TRBV27 to TRBJ1-1; TRBD1 might be the D (5 bases). Trimming left V 7 bases short and J 11 bases short, with 8 bases between. Germline CDR1 reads MNHEY; CDR2 reads SMNVEV (reference sequence). The CDR3 loop spans 9 amino acids. The CDR3, as DNA: TGTGCCAGCACAAAGGGGGCTTTCTTT. It codes for CASTKGAFF.